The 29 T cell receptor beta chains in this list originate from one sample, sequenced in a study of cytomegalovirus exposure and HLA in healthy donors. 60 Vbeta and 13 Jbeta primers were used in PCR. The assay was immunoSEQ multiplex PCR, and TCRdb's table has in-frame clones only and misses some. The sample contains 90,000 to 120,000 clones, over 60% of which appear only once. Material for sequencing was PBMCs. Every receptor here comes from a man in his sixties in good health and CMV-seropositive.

CDR3 sequence reads: CAIRSTGGEPQHF. CDR3 nucleotide sequence: TGTGCCATCAGATCGACCGGCGGGGAGCCCCAGCATTTT. The chain joins TRBV10-3 to TRBJ1-5; D unclear. This CDR3 is 13 amino acids long. Germline V gene lookup returns CDR1 ENHRY and CDR2 SYGVKD. The V gene lost 6 bases and the J gene lost 8 bases, with 14 bases spanning the gap.

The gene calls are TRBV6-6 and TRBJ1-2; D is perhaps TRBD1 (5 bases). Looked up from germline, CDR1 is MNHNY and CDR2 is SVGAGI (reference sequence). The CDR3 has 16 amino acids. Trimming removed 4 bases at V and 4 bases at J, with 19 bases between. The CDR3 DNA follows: TGTGCCAGCAGTTCCCCCGTTGACCAGGGCGGCTATGGCTACACCTTC. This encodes CASSSPVDQGGYGYTF.

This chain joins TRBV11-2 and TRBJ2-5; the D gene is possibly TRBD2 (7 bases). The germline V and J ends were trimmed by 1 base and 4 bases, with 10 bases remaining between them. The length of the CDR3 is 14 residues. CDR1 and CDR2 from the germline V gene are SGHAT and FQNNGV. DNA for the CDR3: TGTGCCAGCAGCTTAGGGGGGGGGCGAGAGACCCAGTACTTC. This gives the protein CASSLGGGRETQYF.

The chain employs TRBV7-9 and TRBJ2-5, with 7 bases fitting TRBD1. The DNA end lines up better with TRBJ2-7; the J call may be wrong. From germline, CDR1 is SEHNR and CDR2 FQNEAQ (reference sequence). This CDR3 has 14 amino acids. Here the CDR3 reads CASSLTGTGYEQYF. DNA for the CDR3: TGTGCCAGCAGCCTGACAGGGACGGGCTACGAGCAGTACTTC.

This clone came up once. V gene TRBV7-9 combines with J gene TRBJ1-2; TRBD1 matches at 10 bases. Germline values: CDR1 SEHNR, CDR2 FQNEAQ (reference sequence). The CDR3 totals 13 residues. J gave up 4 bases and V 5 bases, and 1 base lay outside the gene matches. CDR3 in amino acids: CASSRQGAYGYTF. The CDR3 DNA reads TGTGCCAGCAGCCGACAGGGGGCCTATGGCTACACCTTC.

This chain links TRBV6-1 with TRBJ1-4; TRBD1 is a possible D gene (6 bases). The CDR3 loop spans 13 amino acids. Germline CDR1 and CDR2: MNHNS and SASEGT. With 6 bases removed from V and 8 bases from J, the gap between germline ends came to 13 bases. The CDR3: CASSRGMGEKLFF. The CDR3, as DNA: TGTGCCAGCAGCAGGGGCATGGGCGAAAAACTGTTTTTT.

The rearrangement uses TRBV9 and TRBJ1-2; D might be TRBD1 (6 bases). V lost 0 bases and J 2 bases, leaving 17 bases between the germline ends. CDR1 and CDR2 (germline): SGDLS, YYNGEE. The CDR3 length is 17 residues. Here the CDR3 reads CASSVEGGSGANYGYTF. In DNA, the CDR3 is TGTGCCAGCAGCGTAGAGGGGGGGTCGGGGGCAAACTATGGCTACACCTTC. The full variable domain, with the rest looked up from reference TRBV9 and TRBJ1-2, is DSGVTQTPKHLITATGQRVTLRCSPRSGDLSVYWYQQSLDQGLQFLIQYYNGEERAKGNILERFSAQQFPDLHSELNLSSLELGDSALYFCASSVEGGSGANYGYTFGSGTRLTVV.

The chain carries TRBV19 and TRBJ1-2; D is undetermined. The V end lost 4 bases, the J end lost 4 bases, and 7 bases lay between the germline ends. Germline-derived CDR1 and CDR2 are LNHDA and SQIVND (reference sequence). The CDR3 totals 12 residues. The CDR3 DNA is TGTGCCAGTAGTAGCCCGGGCTATGGCTACACCTTC. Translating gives CASSSPGYGYTF.

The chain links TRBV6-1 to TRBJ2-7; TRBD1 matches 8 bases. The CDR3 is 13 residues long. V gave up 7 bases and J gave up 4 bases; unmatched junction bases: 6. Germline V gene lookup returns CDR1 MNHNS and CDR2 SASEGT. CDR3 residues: CASTGTGGYEQYF. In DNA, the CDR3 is TGTGCCAGCACCGGGACAGGTGGGTACGAGCAGTACTTC.

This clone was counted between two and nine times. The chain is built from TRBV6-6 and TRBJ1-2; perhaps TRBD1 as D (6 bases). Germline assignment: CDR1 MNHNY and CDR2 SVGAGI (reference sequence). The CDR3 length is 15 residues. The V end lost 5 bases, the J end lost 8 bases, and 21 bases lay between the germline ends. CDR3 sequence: CASSAPGGTRGGYTF. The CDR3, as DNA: TGTGCCAGCAGTGCCCCCGGGGGGACAAGAGGAGGCTACACCTTC.

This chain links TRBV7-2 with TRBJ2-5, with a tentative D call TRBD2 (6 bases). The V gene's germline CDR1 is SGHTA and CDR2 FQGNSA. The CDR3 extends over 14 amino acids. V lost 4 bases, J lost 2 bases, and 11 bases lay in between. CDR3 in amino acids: CASSSTAGQETQYF. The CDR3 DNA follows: TGTGCCAGCAGCTCAACGGCGGGGCAAGAGACCCAGTACTTC.

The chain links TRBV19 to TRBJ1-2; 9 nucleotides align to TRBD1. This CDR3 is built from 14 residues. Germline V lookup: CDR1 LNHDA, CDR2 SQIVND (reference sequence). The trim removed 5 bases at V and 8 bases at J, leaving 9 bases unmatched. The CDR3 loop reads CASSPGQGMGGYTF. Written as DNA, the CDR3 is TGTGCCAGTAGTCCCGGACAGGGGATGGGCGGCTACACCTTC.

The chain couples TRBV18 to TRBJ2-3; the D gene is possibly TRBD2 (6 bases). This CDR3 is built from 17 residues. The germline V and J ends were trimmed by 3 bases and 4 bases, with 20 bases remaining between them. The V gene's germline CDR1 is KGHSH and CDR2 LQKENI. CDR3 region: CASSPRVTPGASDTQYF. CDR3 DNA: TGTGCCAGCTCACCGCGAGTTACACCGGGAGCGTCAGATACGCAGTATTTT. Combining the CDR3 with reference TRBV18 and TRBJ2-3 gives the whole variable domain NAGVMQNPRHLVRRRGQEARLRCSPMKGHSHVYWYRQLPEEGLKFMVYLQKENIIDESGMPKERFSAEFPKEGPSILRIQQVVRGDSAAYFCASSPRVTPGASDTQYFGPGTRLTVL.

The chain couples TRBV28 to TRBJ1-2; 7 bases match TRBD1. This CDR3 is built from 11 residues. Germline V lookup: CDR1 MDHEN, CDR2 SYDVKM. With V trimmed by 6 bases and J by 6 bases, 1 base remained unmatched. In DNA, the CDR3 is TGTGCCAGCAGCACAGGGGATGGCTACACCTTC. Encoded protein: CASSTGDGYTF.

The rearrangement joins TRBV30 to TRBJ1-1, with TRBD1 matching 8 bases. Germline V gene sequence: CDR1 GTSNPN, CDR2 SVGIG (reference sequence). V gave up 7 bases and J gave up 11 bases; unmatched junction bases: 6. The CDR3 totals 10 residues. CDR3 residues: CALQGGSAFF. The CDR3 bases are TGTGCCTTACAGGGGGGGAGCGCTTTCTTT.

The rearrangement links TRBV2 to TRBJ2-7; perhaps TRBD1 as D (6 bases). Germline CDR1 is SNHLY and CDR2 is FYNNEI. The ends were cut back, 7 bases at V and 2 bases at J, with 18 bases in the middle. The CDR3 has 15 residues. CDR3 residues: CASTGTRNATYEQYF. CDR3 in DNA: TGTGCCAGCACCGGGACACGGAATGCTACCTACGAGCAGTACTTC.

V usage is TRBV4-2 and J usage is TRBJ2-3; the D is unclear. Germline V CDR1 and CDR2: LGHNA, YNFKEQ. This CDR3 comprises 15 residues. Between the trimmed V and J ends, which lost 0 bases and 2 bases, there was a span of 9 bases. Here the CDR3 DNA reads TGTGCCAGCAGCCAAGATGGAACTATCACAGATACGCAGTATTTT. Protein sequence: CASSQDGTITDTQYF.

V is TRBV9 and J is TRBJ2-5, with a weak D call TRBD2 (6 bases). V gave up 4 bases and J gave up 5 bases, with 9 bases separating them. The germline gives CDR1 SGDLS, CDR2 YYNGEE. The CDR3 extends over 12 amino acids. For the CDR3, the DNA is TGTGCCAGCAGCAGAAGCGGGGAGACCCAGTACTTC. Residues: CASSRSGETQYF. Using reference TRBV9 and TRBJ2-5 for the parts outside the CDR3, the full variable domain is DSGVTQTPKHLITATGQRVTLRCSPRSGDLSVYWYQQSLDQGLQFLIQYYNGEERAKGNILERFSAQQFPDLHSELNLSSLELGDSALYFCASSRSGETQYFGPGTRLLVL.

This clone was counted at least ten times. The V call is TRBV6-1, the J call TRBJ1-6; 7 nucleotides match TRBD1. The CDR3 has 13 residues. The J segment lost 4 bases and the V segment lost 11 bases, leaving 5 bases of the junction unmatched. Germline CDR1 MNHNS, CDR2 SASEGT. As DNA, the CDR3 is TGTGCCGAACGACAGGGTTATAATTCACCCCTCCACTTT. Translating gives CAERQGYNSPLHF.

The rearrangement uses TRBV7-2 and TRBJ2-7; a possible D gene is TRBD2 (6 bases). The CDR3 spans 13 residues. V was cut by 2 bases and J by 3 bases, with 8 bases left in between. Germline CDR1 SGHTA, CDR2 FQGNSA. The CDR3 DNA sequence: TGTGCCAGCAGCTTATCGGGGGACTACGAGCAGTACTTC. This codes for CASSLSGDYEQYF.

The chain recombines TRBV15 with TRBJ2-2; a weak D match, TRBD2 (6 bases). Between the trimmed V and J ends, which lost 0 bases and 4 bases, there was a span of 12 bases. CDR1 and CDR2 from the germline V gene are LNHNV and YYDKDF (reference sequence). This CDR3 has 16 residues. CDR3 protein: CATSRDPGTRTGELFF. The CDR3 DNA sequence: TGTGCCACCAGCAGAGATCCGGGGACTCGCACCGGGGAGCTGTTTTTT.

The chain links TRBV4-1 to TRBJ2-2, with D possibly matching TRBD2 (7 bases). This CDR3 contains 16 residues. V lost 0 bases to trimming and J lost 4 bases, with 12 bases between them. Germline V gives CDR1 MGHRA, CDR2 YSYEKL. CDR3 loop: CASSQDGGAVTGELFF. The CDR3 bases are TGCGCCAGCAGCCAAGATGGGGGGGCAGTCACCGGGGAGCTGTTTTTT.

CDR3 in DNA: TGTGCCAGCTCACCAGGTGGCCAGTACTACGAGCAGTACTTC. Translating it yields CASSPGGQYYEQYF. The chain couples TRBV18 to TRBJ2-7; no definite D call. The CDR3 totals 14 residues. V was clipped by 2 bases and J by 3 bases, with 11 bases between them. In germline, CDR1 is KGHSH, CDR2 LQKENI.

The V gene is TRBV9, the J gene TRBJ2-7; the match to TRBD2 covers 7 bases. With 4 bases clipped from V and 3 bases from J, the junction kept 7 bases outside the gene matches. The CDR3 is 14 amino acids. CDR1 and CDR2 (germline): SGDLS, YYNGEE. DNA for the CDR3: TGTGCCAGCAGCATCGGGACTACCAACTACGAGCAGTACTTC. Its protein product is CASSIGTTNYEQYF.

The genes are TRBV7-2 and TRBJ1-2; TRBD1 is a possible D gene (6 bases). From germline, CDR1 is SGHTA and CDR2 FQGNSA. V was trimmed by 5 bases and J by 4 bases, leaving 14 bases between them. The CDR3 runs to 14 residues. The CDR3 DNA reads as TGTGCCAGCAGCCCCCGGCCGACAGGCTATGGCTACACCTTC. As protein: CASSPRPTGYGYTF.

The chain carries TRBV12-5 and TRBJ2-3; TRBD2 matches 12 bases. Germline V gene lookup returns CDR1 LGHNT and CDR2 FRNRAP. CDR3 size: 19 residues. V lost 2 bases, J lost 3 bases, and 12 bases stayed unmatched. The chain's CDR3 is CASGLPQGSSGGATDTQYF. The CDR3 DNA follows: TGTGCTAGTGGTTTGCCCCAGGGGTCTAGCGGGGGGGCGACAGATACGCAGTATTTT. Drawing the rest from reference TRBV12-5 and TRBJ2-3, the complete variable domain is DARVTQTPRHKVTEMGQEVTMRCQPILGHNTVFWYRQTMMQGLELLAYFRNRAPLDDSGMPKDRFSAEMPDATLATLKIQPSEPRDSAVYFCASGLPQGSSGGATDTQYFGPGTRLTVL.

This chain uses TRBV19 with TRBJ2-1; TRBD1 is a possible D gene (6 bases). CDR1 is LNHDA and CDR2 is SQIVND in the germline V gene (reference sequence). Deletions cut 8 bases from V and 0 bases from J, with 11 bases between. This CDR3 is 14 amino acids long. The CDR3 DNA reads TGTGCCAGTGGTCAGGGGTTCTCCTACAATGAGCAGTTCTTC. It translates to CASGQGFSYNEQFF.

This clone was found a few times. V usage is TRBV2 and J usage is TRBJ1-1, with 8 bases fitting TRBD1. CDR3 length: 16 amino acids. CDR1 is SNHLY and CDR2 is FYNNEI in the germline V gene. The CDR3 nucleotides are TGTGCGAACAGGGGGTGGGTCGGTTGGATGAACACTGAAGCTTTCTTT. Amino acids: CANRGWVGWMNTEAFF.

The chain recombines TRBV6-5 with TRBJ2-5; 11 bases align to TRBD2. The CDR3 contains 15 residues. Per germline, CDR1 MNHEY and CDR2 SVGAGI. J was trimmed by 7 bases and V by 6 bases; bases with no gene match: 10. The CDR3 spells CASRTQLAGVGTQYF. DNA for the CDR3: TGTGCCAGCAGGACCCAACTAGCGGGGGTTGGGACCCAGTACTTC.